The entry that follows covers one T cell receptor beta chain sequence. Its specificity is not known. These data originate in a study of OX40 agonist ivuxolimab in advanced cancers. Across the study: Clinicians treated patients with ivuxolimab, an agonistic anti-OX40 (CD134) antibody. Six ivuxolimab dose levels, 0.01 to 10 mg/kg, were given intravenously every 2 weeks.

CDR1 SGHRS and CDR2 YFSETQ come from the germline V gene. Trimming took 4 bases from V and 1 from J, leaving 14 bases between them. The CDR3 contains 15 residues. Findings and limits, study-wide: CD8+ T cells (on average) carried more expanded clones than CD4+ T cells.

The protocol was immunoSEQ multiplex PCR, while the TCRdb copy is restricted to in-frame clones and leaves out a portion. Here the sample spans tens of thousands of clones, approximately 87% being singletons. The sample was CD4+ or CD8+ T cells sorted from blood, taken in a trial of the OX40 agonist ivuxolimab. The chain couples TRBV5-1 to TRBJ1-1; D is unclear. The TCR comes from an adult with an advanced solid tumor such as melanoma, head and neck, liver or kidney cancer. The CDR3 DNA sequence: TGCGCCAGCAGCACCATGGGAGGAGAGAACACTGAAGCTTTCTTT. Translating gives CASSTMGGENTEAFF. The whole variable domain, filled in from reference TRBV5-1 and TRBJ1-1, reads KAGVTQTPRYLIKTRGQQVTLSCSPISGHRSVSWYQQTPGQGLQFLFEYFSETQRNKGNFPGRFSGRQFSNSRSEMNVSTLELGDSALYLCASSTMGGENTEAFFGQGTRLTVV.